This T cell receptor beta chain is from a study of T cells in Graves' hyperthyroidism and ophthalmopathy. Study observations and caveats: Blood also held most thyroid clonotypes expanded beyond 0.001.

This clonotype was observed at least ten times. Antigen unknown. There were TCR beta CDR3 regions amplified from RNA transcripts. The TCR CDR3 first-round RT-PCR relied on the HTBI primer set. In TCRdb, the multiplex PCR reads were re-called with MiXCR into one record per CDR3 protein. The top ten clones hold around a tenth of a sample with about 400,000 distinct CDR3 sequences, less than 15% of them seen once. The sequenced sample consisted of blood. The clonotype was recovered from a woman in her late teens or twenties with Graves' hyperthyroidism.

DNA for the CDR3: TGTGCCAGCAGAGACCTCACTAGAACCGGGGAGCTGTTTTTT. Residues: CASRDLTRTGELFF. The genes are TRBV12-3 or TRBV12-4 and TRBJ2-2, with TRBD2 as a possible D gene (5 bases). The CDR3 consists of 14 residues. V was pared by 6 bases and J by 5 bases, with 13 bases between.